Below, 8 T cell receptor beta chains from the same sample are listed, as sequenced in a study of shared clonotypes between healthy human individuals. Data came from immunoSEQ multiplex PCR; TCRdb stores just in-frame clones and leaves some out. The sample holds about 1.5 million clones, under 99% seen once. The sample was naive CD4+ T cells sorted from blood. Subset defined: CD45RA+ positively selected. These receptors were taken from a man aged 25 to 40 in good health.

V usage is TRBV15 and J usage is TRBJ2-1, with 10 bases that match TRBD2. The germline V gene encodes CDR1 LNHNV and CDR2 YYDKDF (reference sequence). The CDR3 loop spans 15 amino acids. The V and J ends lost 5 bases and 4 bases, in that order; junction bases with no gene match: 5. CDR3 bases: TGTGCCACCAGCGAGGGACTAGCGCTGTACAATGAGCAGTTCTTC. Residues: CATSEGLALYNEQFF.

The genes are TRBV20-1 and TRBJ2-7; D gene ambiguous. The CDR3 consists of 11 residues. Germline V CDR1 and CDR2: DFQATT, SNEGSKA (reference sequence). The V gene lost 6 bases and the J gene lost 4 bases, with 10 bases spanning the gap. CDR3 DNA sequence: TGCAGTGCCGTCACGGTTTACGAGCAGTACTTC. It translates to CSAVTVYEQYF.

This clone was recorded a few times. This sample also contains other DNA sequences that code for the same CDR3. The V and J genes are TRBV5-1 and TRBJ1-1; D gene uncertain. Germline CDR1 reads SGHRS; CDR2 reads YFSETQ. The CDR3 contains 13 residues. V lost 0 bases and J 0 bases, leaving 3 bases between the germline ends. In DNA form, the CDR3 reads TGCGCCAGCAGCTTGGCCCTGAACACTGAAGCTTTCTTT. This sequence encodes CASSLALNTEAFF.

This clone has only one observation. This rearrangement joins TRBV28 to TRBJ1-5; D perhaps matches TRBD1 (6 bases). The germline V gene encodes CDR1 MDHEN and CDR2 SYDVKM. V was trimmed by 4 bases and J by 3 bases, leaving 25 bases between them. The CDR3 runs to 19 residues. The CDR3 DNA reads TGTGCCAGCAGTTCCCTTCCCGAACACAGGGACAAACACAATCAGCCCCAGCATTTT. It is translated as CASSSLPEHRDKHNQPQHF.

Concerning this clone: Other DNA sequences of this sample code for an identical CDR3. The rearrangement links TRBV19 to TRBJ1-5, with TRBD1 matching over 7 bases. The CDR3 runs to 16 residues. Germline V CDR1 and CDR2: LNHDA, SQIVND (reference sequence). With V trimmed by 3 bases and J by 1 base, 6 bases remained unmatched. The CDR3 bases are TGTGCCAGTAGTATTAGAACAGGGGCAAGCAATCAGCCCCAGCATTTT. It codes for CASSIRTGASNQPQHF.

The chain joins TRBV5-8 to TRBJ1-4, with a weak D call TRBD1 (5 bases). Trimming stripped 4 bases from V and 7 bases from J, with 17 bases between. The CDR3 totals 15 residues. CDR1 SGHTS and CDR2 YDEGEE come from the germline V gene. Here the CDR3 DNA reads TGTGCCAGCAGCGTGCGGAGGGGTGAACGTGAAAAACTGTTTTTT. Amino acids: CASSVRRGEREKLFF.

The J gene is TRBJ2-3, the V gene TRBV6-5; D gene uncertain. The CDR3 totals 14 residues. Trimming removed 6 bases at V and 1 base at J, with 11 bases between. CDR1 is MNHEY and CDR2 is SVGAGI in the germline V gene. DNA of the CDR3: TGTGCCAGCAGCCTAATTCAGGGCACAGATACGCAGTATTTT. It is translated as CASSLIQGTDTQYF.

V is TRBV9 and J is TRBJ1-4, with D perhaps TRBD1 (6 bases). The CDR3 spans 15 residues. CDR1 and CDR2 (germline): SGDLS, YYNGEE. Trimming shortened V by 3 bases and J by 4 bases, and 13 bases separated the two germline ends. The CDR3 reads CASSGGGAGNEKLFF. The CDR3 DNA reads TGTGCCAGCAGCGGCGGGGGGGCTGGTAATGAAAAACTGTTTTTT.